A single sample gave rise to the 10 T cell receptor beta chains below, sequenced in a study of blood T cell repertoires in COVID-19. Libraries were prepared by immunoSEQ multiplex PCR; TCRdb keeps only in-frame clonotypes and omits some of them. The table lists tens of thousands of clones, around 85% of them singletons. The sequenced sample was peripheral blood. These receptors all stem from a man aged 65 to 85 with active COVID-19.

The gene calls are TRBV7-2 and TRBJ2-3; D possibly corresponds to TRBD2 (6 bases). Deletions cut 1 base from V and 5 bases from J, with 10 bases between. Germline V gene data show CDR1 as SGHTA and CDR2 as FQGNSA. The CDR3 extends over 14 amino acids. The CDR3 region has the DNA TGTGCCAGCAGCTTAGATATGGGAGGAGATACGCAGTATTTT. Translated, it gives CASSLDMGGDTQYF.

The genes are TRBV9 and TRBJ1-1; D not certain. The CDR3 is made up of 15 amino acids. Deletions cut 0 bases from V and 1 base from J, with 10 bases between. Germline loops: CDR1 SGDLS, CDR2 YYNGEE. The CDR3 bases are TGTGCCAGCAGCGTAGACGGCGGGCGGAACACTGAAGCTTTCTTT. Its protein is CASSVDGGRNTEAFF.

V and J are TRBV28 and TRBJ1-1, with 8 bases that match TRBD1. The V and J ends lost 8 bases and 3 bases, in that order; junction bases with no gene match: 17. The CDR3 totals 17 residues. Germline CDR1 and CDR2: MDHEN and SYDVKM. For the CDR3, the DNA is TGTGCCAGCTACTTTTCCCGGCCAGGGGGCAGCTACACTGAAGCTTTCTTT. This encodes CASYFSRPGGSYTEAFF.

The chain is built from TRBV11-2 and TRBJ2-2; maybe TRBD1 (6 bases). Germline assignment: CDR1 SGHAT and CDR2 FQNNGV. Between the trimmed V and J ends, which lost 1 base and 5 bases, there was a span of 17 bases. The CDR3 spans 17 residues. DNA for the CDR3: TGTGCCAGCAGCTTAGCCAGGGGCGGACTGATAACCGGGGAGCTGTTTTTT. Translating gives CASSLARGGLITGELFF.

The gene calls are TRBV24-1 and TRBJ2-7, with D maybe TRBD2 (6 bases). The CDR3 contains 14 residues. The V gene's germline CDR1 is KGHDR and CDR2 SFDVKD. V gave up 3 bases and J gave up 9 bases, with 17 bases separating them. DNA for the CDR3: TGTGCCACCAGTGATCGGTCCGGGACTTCGGGGCAGTACTTC. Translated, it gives CATSDRSGTSGQYF.

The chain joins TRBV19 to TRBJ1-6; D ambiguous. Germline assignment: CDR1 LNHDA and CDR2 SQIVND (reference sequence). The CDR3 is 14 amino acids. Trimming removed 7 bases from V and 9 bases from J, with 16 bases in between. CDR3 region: CASKARPAGSPLHF. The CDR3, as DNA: TGTGCCAGTAAGGCGAGACCTGCGGGTTCACCCCTCCACTTT.

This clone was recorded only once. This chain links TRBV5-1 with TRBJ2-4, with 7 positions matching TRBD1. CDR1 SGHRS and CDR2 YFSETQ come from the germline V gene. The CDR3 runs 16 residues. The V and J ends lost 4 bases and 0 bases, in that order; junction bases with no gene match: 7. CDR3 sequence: CASSATGAPAKNIQYF. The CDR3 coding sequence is TGCGCCAGCAGCGCAACAGGGGCCCCAGCCAAAAACATTCAGTACTTC.

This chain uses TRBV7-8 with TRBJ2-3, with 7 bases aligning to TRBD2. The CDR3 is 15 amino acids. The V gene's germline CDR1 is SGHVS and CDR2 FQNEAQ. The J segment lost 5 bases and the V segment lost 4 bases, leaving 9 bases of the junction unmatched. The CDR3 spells CASSSKRDGRDTQYF. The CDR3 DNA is TGTGCCAGCAGCTCGAAGCGGGACGGTAGAGATACGCAGTATTTT.

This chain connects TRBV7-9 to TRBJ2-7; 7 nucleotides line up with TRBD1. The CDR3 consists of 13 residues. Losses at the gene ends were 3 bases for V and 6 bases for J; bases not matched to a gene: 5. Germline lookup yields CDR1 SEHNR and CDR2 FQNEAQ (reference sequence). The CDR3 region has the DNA TGTGCCAGCAGCTTTACAGGGGTGGGCGAGCAGTACTTC. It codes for CASSFTGVGEQYF.

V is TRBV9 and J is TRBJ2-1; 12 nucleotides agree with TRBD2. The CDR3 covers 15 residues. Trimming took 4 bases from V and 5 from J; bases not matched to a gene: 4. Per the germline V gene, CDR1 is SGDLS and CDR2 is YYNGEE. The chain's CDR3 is CASSYSSGRDNEQFF. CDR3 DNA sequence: TGTGCCAGCAGCTACTCTAGCGGGAGGGACAATGAGCAGTTCTTC.